These T cell receptor beta chains were read from a single sample in a study of T cell responses to AZD1222 COVID-19 vaccine. Method: immunoSEQ multiplex PCR; TCRdb's copy keeps in-frame clones and lacks some. In the table there are about 150,000 clones, roughly nine tenths of which are singletons. The specimen comprised peripheral blood, sampled on day 0 of AZD1222 vaccination. Source of these receptors: an adult in good health. CDR3s leave out the opening cysteine and the closing phenylalanine or tryptophan. Clone size, where shown, is once, few, many, or a class for clones that have expanded.

clone_size j_call v_call cdr3_aa
NA TRBJ2-3 TRBV9 ASSTAGQYTDTQY
NA TRBJ1-4 TRBV10-3 AISESGTGGEKLF
NA TRBJ1-2 TRBV7-9 ASSLYLTGYT
NA TRBJ1-2 TRBV19 ASSIQGSYGYT
NA TRBJ1-5 TRBV6-2/TRBV6-3 ASSYSKGPGVNQPQH
NA TRBJ1-1 TRBV18 ASLRGGNTEAF
NA TRBJ2-1 TRBV30 AWTQGTLTYNEQF
NA TRBJ2-1 TRBV7-3 ASSLSRAGGHNEQF
NA TRBJ1-5 TRBV13 ASSLGGFGGDVGNQPQH
NA TRBJ2-5 TRBV9 ASSVRGGRETQY
NA TRBJ2-3 TRBV2 ASSEFLGGARTDTQY
NA TRBJ2-7 TRBV19 ASSNPGQVSSYEQY
NA TRBJ2-1 TRBV28 ASSLVRETHNEQF
once TRBJ1-1 TRBV29-1 SVEGTGKGFQSVTEAF
NA TRBJ1-2 TRBV5-6 ASSLAMTAYGYT
NA TRBJ2-7 TRBV6-6 ASSYSRGISYEQY
NA TRBJ1-2 TRBV4-2 ASSYGTRTNYGYT
NA TRBJ2-1 TRBV29-1 SAVAGGVANEQF
NA TRBJ2-3 TRBV6-5 ASSYGQGNTDTQY
NA TRBJ2-1 TRBV28 ASSLRRMVEQF
NA TRBJ1-1 TRBV7-2 ASTQAGSEAEAF
NA TRBJ1-5 TRBV4-3 ASSQVTGVWQPQH
NA TRBJ1-6 TRBV27 ASSLNRANSPLH
NA TRBJ2-3 TRBV19 ASSITGRAGLATRPDTQY
NA TRBJ1-1 TRBV14 ASSQLDSLIMNTEAF
once TRBJ2-7 TRBV29-1 SVDYVGRPYEQY
NA TRBJ1-2 TRBV27 ASSLARASAGYT
NA TRBJ2-4 TRBV6-2/TRBV6-3 ASSYSDRENIQY
NA TRBJ2-7 TRBV12-5 ASGSHSGSASEQY
NA TRBJ2-7 TRBV27 ASGNLGGDGEQY
NA TRBJ2-7 TRBV7-9 ASSPRGYYEQY
NA TRBJ2-7 TRBV18 ASSPNSYEQY
NA TRBJ1-6 TRBV7-3 ASSLDGGLNSPLH
NA TRBJ1-2 TRBV19 ASCTSVGLTNYGYT
NA TRBJ2-3 TRBV19 ASSIGDSTDTQY
NA TRBJ2-5 TRBV16 ASSLWGTGETQY
NA TRBJ2-1 TRBV6-5 ASSYEGGEQF
NA TRBJ2-7 TRBV15 ATSRDQQYHEQY
NA TRBJ2-1 TRBV11-3 ASSAEGGSMNEQF
NA TRBJ2-7 TRBV7-8 ASSPAEDLRGGGEQY
NA TRBJ2-3 TRBV7-2 ASSLIAAGGPYYTQY
NA TRBJ2-5 TRBV9 ASSGRVPGQGETQY